This entry lists 12 T cell receptor beta chains sequenced from one sample in a study of T-cell reconstitution after alpha-beta-depleted transplantation in children. Unique molecular identifiers were incorporated when the TCRbeta library was constructed. Via MiXCR, TCRdb re-called the PCR reads, giving one row per CDR3 protein. The data contain hundreds of thousands of distinct CDR3 sequences, more than 9% of them singletons. Sequencing used PBMCs, obtained before TCRalphabeta/CD19-depleted stem cell transplant. The source is a child aged 2-15 years with inherited bone marrow failure, due to receive a stem cell transplant.

This chain uses TRBV20-1 with TRBJ1-1; TRBD1 agrees at 7 bases. Trimming took 1 base from V and 5 from J; bases not matched to a gene: 10. This CDR3 is built from 15 residues. CDR1 DFQATT and CDR2 SNEGSKA come from the germline V gene (reference sequence). The CDR3 protein is CSARVPTGPWTEAFF. Here the CDR3 DNA reads TGCAGTGCTAGAGTTCCGACAGGGCCCTGGACTGAAGCTTTCTTT.

This clonotype occurred once. CDR3 sequence reads: CSSSGQREGSRDNEQFF. The CDR3 region has the DNA TGCAGTTCCTCCGGCCAGCGGGAGGGCTCGCGCGACAATGAGCAGTTCTTC. The rearrangement links TRBV20-1 to TRBJ2-1, with 10 bases that match TRBD2. Trimming removed 8 bases from V and 5 bases from J; junction bases left unmatched: 18. Germline CDR1 is DFQATT and CDR2 is SNEGSKA (reference sequence). This CDR3 spans 17 amino acids.

This chain connects TRBV18 to TRBJ2-7, with 9 positions matching TRBD2. CDR3 size: 16 residues. From germline, CDR1 is KGHSH and CDR2 LQKENI. With V trimmed by 3 bases and J by 5 bases, 11 bases remained unmatched. The CDR3 loop is CASSPVAGGPSHEQYF. The CDR3 DNA reads TGTGCCAGCTCACCGGTCGCGGGAGGGCCTTCCCACGAGCAGTACTTC.

This clonotype came up a few times. The chain links TRBV6-1 to TRBJ2-1; maybe TRBD1 (5 bases). Looked up from germline, CDR1 is MNHNS and CDR2 is SASEGT. V was clipped by 4 bases and J by 3 bases, with 13 bases between them. The CDR3 consists of 15 residues. The CDR3 DNA sequence: TGTGCCAGCAGTGTAGGGGTGGAGTACTACAATGAGCAGTTCTTC. Amino acids: CASSVGVEYYNEQFF.

This clonotype was counted many times. The chain recombines TRBV20-1 with TRBJ1-2, with 9 bases aligning to TRBD1. Trimming cost V 4 bases and J 3 bases; bases outside gene matches: 6. CDR3 length: 14 residues. Per germline, CDR1 DFQATT and CDR2 SNEGSKA (reference sequence). The CDR3 nucleotides are TGCAGTGCTACCCGACAGGGGGGGGACTATGGCTACACCTTC. As protein: CSATRQGGDYGYTF.

This clonotype was seen ten or more times. The chain recombines TRBV7-9 with TRBJ2-2; D is ambiguous. The germline V gene has CDR1 SEHNR and CDR2 FQNEAQ (reference sequence). CDR3 size: 11 residues. V lost 5 bases and J 8 bases, leaving 6 bases between the germline ends. The CDR3: CASSPRGELFF. As DNA, the CDR3 is TGTGCCAGCAGCCCCCGAGGGGAGCTGTTTTTT.

This clonotype was counted ten times or more. V usage is TRBV28 and J usage is TRBJ1-1, with D possibly matching TRBD1 (5 bases). The CDR3 sequence is 14 residues long. The V end was cut by 2 bases, the J end by 6 bases, with 13 bases between. Looked up from germline, CDR1 is MDHEN and CDR2 is SYDVKM. CDR3 sequence reads: CASSLAGARAEAFF. The CDR3 coding sequence is TGTGCCAGCAGTTTAGCCGGGGCCCGTGCTGAAGCTTTCTTT.

This clonotype occurred a few times. The chain employs TRBV27 and TRBJ2-7, with no clear D. Germline-derived CDR1 and CDR2 are MNHEY and SMNVEV (reference sequence). Trimming stripped 1 base from V and 2 bases from J, with 6 bases between. The CDR3 runs 13 residues. CDR3 DNA: TGTGCCAGCAGTTTATGGCTAACCTACGAGCAGTACTTC. Amino acid sequence: CASSLWLTYEQYF.

This clonotype was detected only a few times. The chain uses TRBV29-1 and TRBJ1-2; 7 bases line up with TRBD1. This CDR3 has 14 amino acids. Looked up from germline, CDR1 is SQVTM and CDR2 is ANQGSEA. V was pared by 5 bases and J by 4 bases, with 10 bases of the junction left unmatched. The CDR3 loop reads CSVTTGTEGYGYTF. As DNA, the CDR3 is TGCAGCGTTACTACCGGGACAGAGGGCTATGGCTACACCTTC.

This chain joins TRBV11-2 and TRBJ1-2; D perhaps matches TRBD1 (6 bases). In germline, CDR1 is SGHAT, CDR2 FQNNGV. V gave up 5 bases and J gave up 4 bases, with 14 bases separating them. This CDR3 spans 14 amino acids. The CDR3 spells CASSLPGGAYGYTF. The DNA of the CDR3 is TGTGCCAGCAGCCTACCCGGGGGCGCCTATGGCTACACCTTC.

This clonotype was picked up many times. An end of the junction does not agree with germline; a read error may underlie this. The CDR3 DNA follows: TGTGCCACCAGTTTCGGGACAGGTACGCAGTATTTT. This gives the protein CATSFGTGTQYF. The chain joins TRBV24-1 to TRBJ2-3; 8 bases are shared with TRBD1. This CDR3 has 12 amino acids. Germline-derived CDR1 and CDR2 are KGHDR and SFDVKD.

The chain combines TRBV7-7 with TRBJ2-2, with 10 bases that match TRBD2. The V gene end was trimmed by 0 bases and the J gene end by 3 bases; junction bases not matched to a gene: 7. CDR1 SSHAT and CDR2 FNYEAQ come from the germline V gene (reference sequence). The CDR3 consists of 18 residues. In DNA form, the CDR3 reads TGTGCCAGCAGCTTAGCGGGAGTTCTAGCGGGAGACACCGGGGAGCTGTTTTTT. Translated: CASSLAGVLAGDTGELFF.